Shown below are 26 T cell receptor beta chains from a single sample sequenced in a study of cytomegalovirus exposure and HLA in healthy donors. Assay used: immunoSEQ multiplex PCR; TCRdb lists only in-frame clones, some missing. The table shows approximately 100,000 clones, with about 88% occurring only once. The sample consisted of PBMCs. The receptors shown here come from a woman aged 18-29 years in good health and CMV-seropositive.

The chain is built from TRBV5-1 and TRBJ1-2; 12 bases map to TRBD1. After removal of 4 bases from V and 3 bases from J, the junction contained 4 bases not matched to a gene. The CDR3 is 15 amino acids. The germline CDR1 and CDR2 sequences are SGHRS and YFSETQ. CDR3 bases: TGCGCCAGCAGCGGGACAGGGGGCAGGTACTATGGCTACACCTTC. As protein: CASSGTGGRYYGYTF.

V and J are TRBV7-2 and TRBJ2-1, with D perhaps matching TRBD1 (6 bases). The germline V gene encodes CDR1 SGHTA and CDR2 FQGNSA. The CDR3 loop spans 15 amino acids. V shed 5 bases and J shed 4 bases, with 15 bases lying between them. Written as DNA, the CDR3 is TGTGCCAGCAGCGCATGGGGTGGACAGTACAATGAGCAGTTCTTC. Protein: CASSAWGGQYNEQFF.

The CDR3 loop reads CASSGSFNSPLHF. The CDR3 DNA reads as TGCGCCAGCAGCGGGAGTTTTAATTCACCCCTCCACTTT. The V and J genes are TRBV10-1 and TRBJ1-6; no firm D call. The CDR3 covers 13 residues. V gave up 6 bases and J gave up 6 bases, with 9 bases separating them. The germline gives CDR1 WNHNN, CDR2 SYGVQD (reference sequence).

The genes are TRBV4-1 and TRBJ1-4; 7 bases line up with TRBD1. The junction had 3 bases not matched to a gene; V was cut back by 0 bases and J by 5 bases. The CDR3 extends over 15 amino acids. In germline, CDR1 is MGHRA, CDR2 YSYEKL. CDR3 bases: TGCGCCAGCAGCCAAGATTCAGGGGGGAATGAAAAACTGTTTTTT. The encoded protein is CASSQDSGGNEKLFF.

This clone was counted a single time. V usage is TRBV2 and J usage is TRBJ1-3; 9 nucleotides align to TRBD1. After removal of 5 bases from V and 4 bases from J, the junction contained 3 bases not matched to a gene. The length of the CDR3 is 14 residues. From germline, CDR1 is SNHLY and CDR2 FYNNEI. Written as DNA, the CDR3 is TGTGCCAGCAGTACCGGGACAGGGGGAAACACCATATATTTT. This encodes CASSTGTGGNTIYF.

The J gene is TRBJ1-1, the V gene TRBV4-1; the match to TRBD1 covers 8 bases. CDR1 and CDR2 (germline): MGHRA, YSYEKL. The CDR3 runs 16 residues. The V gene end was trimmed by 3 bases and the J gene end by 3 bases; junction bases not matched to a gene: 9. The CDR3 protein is CASSHRQGLADTEAFF. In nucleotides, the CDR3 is TGCGCCAGCAGCCACAGACAGGGGCTGGCCGACACTGAAGCTTTCTTT.

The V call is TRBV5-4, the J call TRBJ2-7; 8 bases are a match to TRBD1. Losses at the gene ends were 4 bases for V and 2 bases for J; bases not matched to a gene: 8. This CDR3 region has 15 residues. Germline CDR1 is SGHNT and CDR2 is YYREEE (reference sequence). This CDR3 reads CASSPGQGLPYEQYF. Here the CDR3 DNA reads TGTGCCAGCAGCCCCGGACAGGGTCTCCCCTACGAGCAGTACTTC. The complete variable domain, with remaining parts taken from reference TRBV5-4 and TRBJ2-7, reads ETGVTQSPTHLIKTRGQQVTLRCSSQSGHNTVSWYQQALGQGPQFIFQYYREEENGRGNFPPRFSGLQFPNYSSELNVNALELDDSALYLCASSPGQGLPYEQYFGPGTRLTVT.

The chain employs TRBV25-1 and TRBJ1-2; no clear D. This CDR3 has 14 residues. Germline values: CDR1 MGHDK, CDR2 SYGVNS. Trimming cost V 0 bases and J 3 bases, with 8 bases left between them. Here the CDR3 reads CASSEYSGDYGYTF. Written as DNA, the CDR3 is TGTGCCAGCAGTGAATATAGCGGGGACTATGGCTACACCTTC.

CDR3 sequence reads: CASSSPGYEQYV. DNA for the CDR3: TGTGCCAGCAGCTCCCCGGGGTACGAGCAGTACGTC. The chain recombines TRBV7-2 with TRBJ2-7, with a possible D match to TRBD2 (5 bases). Trimming removed 4 bases from V and 4 bases from J, with 8 bases in between. Germline values: CDR1 SGHTA, CDR2 FQGNSA. CDR3 size: 12 residues.

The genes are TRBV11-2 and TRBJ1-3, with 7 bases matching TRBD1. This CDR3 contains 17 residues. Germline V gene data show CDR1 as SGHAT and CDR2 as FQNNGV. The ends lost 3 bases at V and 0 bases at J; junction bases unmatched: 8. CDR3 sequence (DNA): TGTGCCAGCAGCTTTCTCGGACAGGTCCTCTCTGGAAACACCATATATTTT. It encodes CASSFLGQVLSGNTIYF.

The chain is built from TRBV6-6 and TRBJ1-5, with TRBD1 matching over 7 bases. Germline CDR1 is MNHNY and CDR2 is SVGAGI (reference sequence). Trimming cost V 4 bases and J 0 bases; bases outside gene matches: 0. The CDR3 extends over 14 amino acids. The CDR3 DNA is TGTGCCAGCAGTTGGACAGGTAGCAATCAGCCCCAGCATTTT. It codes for CASSWTGSNQPQHF.

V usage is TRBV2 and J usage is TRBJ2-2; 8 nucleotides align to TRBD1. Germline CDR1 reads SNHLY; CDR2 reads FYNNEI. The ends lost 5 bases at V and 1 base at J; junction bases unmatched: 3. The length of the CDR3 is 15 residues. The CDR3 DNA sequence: TGTGCCAGCAGTCAACAGGGGGTGAACACCGGGGAGCTGTTTTTT. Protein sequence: CASSQQGVNTGELFF.

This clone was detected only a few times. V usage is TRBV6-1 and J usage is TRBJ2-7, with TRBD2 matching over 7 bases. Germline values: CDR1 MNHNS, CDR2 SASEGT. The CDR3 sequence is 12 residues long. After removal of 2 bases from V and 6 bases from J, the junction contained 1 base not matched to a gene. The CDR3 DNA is TGTGCCAGCAGTGAATGGGGGGGCGAGCAGTACGTC. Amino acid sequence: CASSEWGGEQYV.

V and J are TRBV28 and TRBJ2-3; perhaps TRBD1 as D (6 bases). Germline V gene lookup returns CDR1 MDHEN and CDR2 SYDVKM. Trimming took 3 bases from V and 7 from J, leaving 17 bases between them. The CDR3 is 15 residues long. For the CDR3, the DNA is TGTGCCAGCAGTTTTGGTGGGGGCTCTCCCAATACGCAGTATTTT. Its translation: CASSFGGGSPNTQYF.

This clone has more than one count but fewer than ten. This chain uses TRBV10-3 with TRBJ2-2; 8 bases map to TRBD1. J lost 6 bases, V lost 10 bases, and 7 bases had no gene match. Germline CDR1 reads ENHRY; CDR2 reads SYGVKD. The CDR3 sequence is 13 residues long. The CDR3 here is CATRTGGSGELFF. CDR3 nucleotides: TGTGCCACCCGAACAGGGGGTTCCGGGGAGCTGTTTTTT.

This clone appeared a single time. In DNA, the CDR3 is TGTGCCAGCGGGCGTAGCGGGGGGGCCGGGTTCGATGAGCAGTTCTTC. Its translation: CASGRSGGAGFDEQFF. This rearrangement joins TRBV9 to TRBJ2-1; 11 bases are shared with TRBD2. The germline V gene encodes CDR1 SGDLS and CDR2 YYNGEE. V trimming: 7 bases; J trimming: 8 bases; junction bases outside the gene matches: 14. This CDR3 has 16 amino acids.

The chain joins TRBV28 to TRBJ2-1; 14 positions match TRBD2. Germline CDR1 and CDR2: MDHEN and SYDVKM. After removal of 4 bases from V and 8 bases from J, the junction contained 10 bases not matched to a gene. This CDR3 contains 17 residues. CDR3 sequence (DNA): TGTGCCAGCAGTTCCCAGACTAGCGGGGGGGCCCATGATGAGCAGTTCTTC. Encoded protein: CASSSQTSGGAHDEQFF.

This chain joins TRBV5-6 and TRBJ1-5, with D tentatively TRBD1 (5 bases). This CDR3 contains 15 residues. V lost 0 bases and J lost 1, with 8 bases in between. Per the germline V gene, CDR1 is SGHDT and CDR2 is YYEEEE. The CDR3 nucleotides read TGTGCCAGCAGCTTGGCCCCAGGGAGCAATCAGCCCCAGCATTTT. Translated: CASSLAPGSNQPQHF.

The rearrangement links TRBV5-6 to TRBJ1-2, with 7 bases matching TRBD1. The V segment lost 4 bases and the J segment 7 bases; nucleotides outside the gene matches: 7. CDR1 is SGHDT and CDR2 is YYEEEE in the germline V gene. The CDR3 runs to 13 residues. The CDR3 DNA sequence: TGTGCCAGCAGCCACAAGGGGGCGCGTGGCTACACCTTC. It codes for CASSHKGARGYTF.

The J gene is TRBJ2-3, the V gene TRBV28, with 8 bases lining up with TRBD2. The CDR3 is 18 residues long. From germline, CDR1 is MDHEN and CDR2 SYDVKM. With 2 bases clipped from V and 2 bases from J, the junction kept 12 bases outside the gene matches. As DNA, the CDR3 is TGTGCCAGCAGTTTACGGGGTCAGCGGGGGTTCCACACAGATACGCAGTATTTT. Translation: CASSLRGQRGFHTDTQYF.

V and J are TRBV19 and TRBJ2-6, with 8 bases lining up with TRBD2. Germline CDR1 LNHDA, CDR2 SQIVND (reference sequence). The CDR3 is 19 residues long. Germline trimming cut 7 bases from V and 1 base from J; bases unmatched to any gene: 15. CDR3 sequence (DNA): TGTGCCAGTAACTATTCTCCGGGACTAGAGCTTTCTGGGGCCAACGTCCTGACTTTC. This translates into CASNYSPGLELSGANVLTF.

CDR3 bases: TGTGCCAGCAGCTTATGCAGGGTAGGTTTTAACTATGGCTACACCTTC. Translated: CASSLCRVGFNYGYTF. V is TRBV7-3 and J is TRBJ1-2; TRBD1 is a possible D gene (5 bases). Trimming took 2 bases from V and 1 from J, leaving 14 bases between them. This CDR3 has 16 amino acids. CDR1 SGHTA and CDR2 FQGTGA come from the germline V gene.

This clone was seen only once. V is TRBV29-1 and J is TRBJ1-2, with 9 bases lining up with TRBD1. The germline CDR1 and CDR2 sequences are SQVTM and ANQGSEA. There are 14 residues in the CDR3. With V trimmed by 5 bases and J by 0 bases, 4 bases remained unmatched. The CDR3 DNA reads TGCAGCGTTCCGACAGGGGGGACTAACTATGGCTACACCTTC. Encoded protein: CSVPTGGTNYGYTF.

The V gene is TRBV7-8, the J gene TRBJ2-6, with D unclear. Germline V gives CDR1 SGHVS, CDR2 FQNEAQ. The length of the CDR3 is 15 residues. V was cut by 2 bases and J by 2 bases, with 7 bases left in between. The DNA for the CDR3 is TGTGCCAGCAGCTTATGGCAAACTGGGGCCAACGTCCTGACTTTC. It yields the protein CASSLWQTGANVLTF.

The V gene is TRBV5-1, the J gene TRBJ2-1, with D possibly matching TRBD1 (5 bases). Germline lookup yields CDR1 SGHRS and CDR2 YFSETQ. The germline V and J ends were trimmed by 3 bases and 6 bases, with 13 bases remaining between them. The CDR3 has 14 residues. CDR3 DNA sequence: TGCGCCAGCAGCTCCGGGCGCAGGGTCAATGAGCAGTTCTTC. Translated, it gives CASSSGRRVNEQFF.

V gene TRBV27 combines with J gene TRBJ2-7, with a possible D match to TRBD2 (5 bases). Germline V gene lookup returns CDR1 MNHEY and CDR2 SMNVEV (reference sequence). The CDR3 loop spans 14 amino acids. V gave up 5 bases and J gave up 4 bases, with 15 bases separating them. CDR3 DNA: TGTGCCAGCAGTCCCGATCTGAGGGCATACGAGCAGTACGTC. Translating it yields CASSPDLRAYEQYV.